Included here is one TCR beta chain sequence, with context. Its antigen is not known. These data originate in a study of OX40 agonist ivuxolimab in advanced cancers. In the study overall: The study gave patients intravenous ivuxolimab at 0.01 to 10 mg/kg every 2 weeks. Subjects had a mean age of about 61 years, with a range of roughly 20 to 79; more than 75% were male. Findings of the study overall: Antigen specificity of clonally expanded peripheral T cells was not established.

V was clipped by 4 bases and J by 2 bases; unmatched bases: 22. The V gene's germline CDR1 is LGHNA and CDR2 YNFKEQ. The CDR3 spans 21 residues. The protocol was immunoSEQ multiplex PCR, while the TCRdb copy is restricted to in-frame clones and leaves out a portion. The sample shows fewer than 100,000 clones, approximately 89% of them seen only once. This specimen was CD4+ or CD8+ T cells sorted from blood, taken in a trial of the OX40 agonist ivuxolimab. This TCR came from an adult with an advanced solid tumor such as melanoma, head and neck, liver or kidney cancer. The chain recombines TRBV4-2 with TRBJ2-3; TRBD2 agrees at 9 bases. The CDR3 nucleotides are TGTGCCAGCAGCCCCCTGGGCCCCCGCGGGGGGGCCGCTCTGGTCACAGATACGCAGTATTTT. Translation: CASSPLGPRGGAALVTDTQYF.